This T cell receptor beta chain was obtained from a study of blood T cells in healthy people across ages. V dropped 4 bases and J dropped 2; count of bases not matched to a gene: 6. In germline, CDR1 is DFQATT, CDR2 SNEGSKA (reference sequence). The CDR3 sequence is 14 residues long. As concerns this clonotype: Its antigen is currently unknown.

Findings and caveats of the study: Diversity figures based on one million T cells were deemed too low.

Using a J-beta primer mix together with a sample-barcoded 5' primer, a second PCR was run for 7 to 11 cycles. TCRdb reprocessed the 5' RACE reads with MiXCR, giving one entry per CDR3 protein. This repertoire shows approximately 810,000 distinct CDR3 sequences, around 26% found once; its top ten account for roughly 17%. The specimen sequenced was blood. The chain is built from TRBV20-1 and TRBJ2-3; 7 nucleotides agree with TRBD2. This TCR was recovered from an elderly woman in good health. The CDR3 protein is CSAILAQHTDTQYF. The CDR3 bases are TGCAGTGCTATACTAGCGCAACACACAGATACGCAGTATTTT.